The 10 T cell receptor beta chains reported below all come from one sample, sequenced in a study of T cell responses to AZD1222 COVID-19 vaccine. Only in-frame clones appear in the TCRdb table, and some are missing; sequencing was by immunoSEQ multiplex PCR. The data hold about 130,000 clones, with 75% to 90% observed a single time. The material was peripheral blood, obtained on day 0 of AZD1222 vaccination. The receptors here all came from an adult in good health.

The V call is TRBV30, the J call TRBJ2-1; D gene uncertain. V gave up 0 bases and J gave up 5 bases, with 11 bases separating them. CDR3 length equals 14 residues. CDR1 is GTSNPN, CDR2 SVGIG, per germline (reference sequence). The DNA of the CDR3 is TGTGCCTGGAGTGTGGGTGAGCGTGACAATGAGCAGTTCTTC. Translated: CAWSVGERDNEQFF.

The rearrangement joins TRBV7-9 to TRBJ2-1; D perhaps matches TRBD2 (6 bases). The CDR3 is 16 residues long. The V gene lost 3 bases and the J gene lost 0 bases, with 12 bases spanning the gap. Per germline, CDR1 SEHNR and CDR2 FQNEAQ (reference sequence). The CDR3 region is CASSFRGTYSYNEQFF. The CDR3 DNA sequence: TGTGCCAGCAGCTTCCGGGGGACCTACTCCTACAATGAGCAGTTCTTC.

This clone appeared once. The V and J genes are TRBV18 and TRBJ1-1; no clear D. The CDR3 runs 15 residues. Trimming stripped 2 bases from V and 1 base from J, with 11 bases between. Germline V gene lookup returns CDR1 KGHSH and CDR2 LQKENI. The CDR3 nucleotides are TGTGCCAGCTCACCAAGCGGGGAAGAGAACACTGAAGCTTTCTTT. Residues: CASSPSGEENTEAFF.

The J gene is TRBJ1-3, the V gene TRBV18, with D uncertain. The germline V gene encodes CDR1 KGHSH and CDR2 LQKENI. CDR3 length equals 16 residues. Trimming removed 3 bases from V and 4 bases from J, with 16 bases in between. CDR3 bases: TGTGCCAGCTCACCCAATCCAGGAGGTTACGGAAACACCATATATTTT. Encoded protein: CASSPNPGGYGNTIYF.

This chain joins TRBV4-1 and TRBJ2-7; 12 nucleotides match TRBD2. In germline, CDR1 is MGHRA, CDR2 YSYEKL. This CDR3 is built from 15 residues. V was pared by 3 bases and J by 2 bases, with 2 bases of the junction left unmatched. As DNA, the CDR3 is TGCGCCAGCAGCCACAGACTAGCGGGGGCCTACGAGCAGTACTTC. Translating it yields CASSHRLAGAYEQYF.

V is TRBV19 and J is TRBJ2-7; possible D gene TRBD1, 6 bases. This CDR3 has 14 residues. CDR1 LNHDA and CDR2 SQIVND come from the germline V gene (reference sequence). The germline V and J ends were trimmed by 5 bases and 4 bases, with 15 bases remaining between them. The CDR3 coding sequence is TGTGCCAGTAGTCAACGACAAGGGGGTTACGAGCAGTACTTC. Protein product: CASSQRQGGYEQYF.

Details on this clone: The junction departs from germline at one end; a sequencing error may be responsible. The chain is built from TRBV29-1 and TRBJ2-1; 11 bases are shared with TRBD1. The germline CDR1 and CDR2 sequences are SQVTM and ANQGSEA. The CDR3 spans 13 residues. CDR3 DNA: TGCAGTGTTGGACAGGGGGCGAAAAATGAGCAGTTCTTC. It specifies CSVGQGAKNEQFF.

This clone has more than one count but fewer than ten. This chain uses TRBV4-2 with TRBJ1-2; no definite D call. The CDR3 runs 14 residues. V was trimmed by 4 bases and J by 7 bases, leaving 16 bases between them. Per germline, CDR1 LGHNA and CDR2 YNFKEQ. The CDR3: CASSRENPESGYTF. The CDR3 DNA reads TGTGCCAGCAGCCGAGAAAACCCCGAAAGTGGCTACACCTTC.

J is TRBJ1-3 and V is TRBV4-1; D is unresolved. The V gene's germline CDR1 is MGHRA and CDR2 YSYEKL. V lost 0 bases and J lost 0, with 9 bases in between. The CDR3 is 16 amino acids. The CDR3 sequence is CASSQDQVYSGNTIYF. Written as DNA, the CDR3 is TGCGCCAGCAGCCAAGATCAGGTTTACTCTGGAAACACCATATATTTT.

The chain couples TRBV18 to TRBJ2-6; 8 positions agree with TRBD1. This CDR3 spans 15 amino acids. J was trimmed by 4 bases and V by 6 bases; bases with no gene match: 5. Germline V gene data show CDR1 as KGHSH and CDR2 as LQKENI. As DNA, the CDR3 is TGTGCCAGCTCCCAGCAGGGGGCAGGGGCCAACGTCCTGACTTTC. Encoded protein: CASSQQGAGANVLTF. Full variable domain (rest looked up from reference TRBV18 and TRBJ2-6): NAGVMQNPRHLVRRRGQEARLRCSPMKGHSHVYWYRQLPEEGLKFMVYLQKENIIDESGMPKERFSAEFPKEGPSILRIQQVVRGDSAAYFCASSQQGAGANVLTFGAGSRLTVL.